This T cell receptor (beta chain) was identified in a study of neurological immune-mediated disorders. There are many counts of this clonotype. Its specificity is unknown. Findings of the study overall: No expanded-clone CDR3 amino acid sequence recurred across subjects, suggesting private TCR-beta repertoires. It was the repertoires of 18 of 34 multiple sclerosis patients that phylogenetic grouping placed in one related-CDR3 cluster, which is a possible signature. The multiple sclerosis repertoire cluster had no clinical or MRI feature associated with it.

This CDR3 region has 15 residues. The V and J ends lost 0 bases and 5 bases, in that order; junction bases with no gene match: 6. Germline V gives CDR1 SGHRS, CDR2 YFSETQ. The team produced cDNA through 5'RACE using 10-nucleotide random UMIs. Via MiXCR, TCRdb re-called the 5' RACE reads, giving one row per CDR3 protein. This table holds around 35,000 distinct CDR3 sequences, about 1.4% found once. This receptor was obtained from a woman in her 30s with multiple sclerosis. The sequenced material came from PBMCs. The chain uses TRBV5-1 and TRBJ2-5, with 8 nucleotides matching TRBD2. The CDR3 loop is CASSLERGPGETQYF. CDR3 nucleotides: TGCGCCAGCAGCTTGGAGCGGGGGCCGGGGGAGACCCAGTACTTC.